This paragraph covers one T cell receptor (beta chain) sequence. Its antigen is not known. The sample belongs to a study of OX40 agonist ivuxolimab in advanced cancers. Study-level background: Partial responses were observed in three patients, of whom one had hepatocellular carcinoma and two had cutaneous melanoma.

Some clones are missing from TCRdb's copy, which holds only in-frame ones; the method was immunoSEQ multiplex PCR. This sample has around 70,000 clones; around 88% occur once, and the top ten carry more than 2.5%. The CDR3 is 11 residues long. From germline, CDR1 is MDHEN and CDR2 SYDVKM. V lost 10 bases, J lost 8 bases, and 11 bases lay in between. Notes on the study in general: No antigen was identified for the clonally expanded peripheral T cells. Blood T cells, both CD4+ and CD8+, expanded clonally by week 6 at 0.1 to 3.0 mg/kg.

The V gene is TRBV28, the J gene TRBJ1-4; D is undetermined. This sequence originates from an adult with an advanced solid tumor such as melanoma, head and neck, liver or kidney cancer. Specimen: CD4+ or CD8+ T cells sorted from blood, collected in a trial of the OX40 agonist ivuxolimab. This chain's CDR3 is CATHNGEKLFF. The DNA for the CDR3 is TGTGCCACCCACAATGGGGAAAAACTGTTTTTT.